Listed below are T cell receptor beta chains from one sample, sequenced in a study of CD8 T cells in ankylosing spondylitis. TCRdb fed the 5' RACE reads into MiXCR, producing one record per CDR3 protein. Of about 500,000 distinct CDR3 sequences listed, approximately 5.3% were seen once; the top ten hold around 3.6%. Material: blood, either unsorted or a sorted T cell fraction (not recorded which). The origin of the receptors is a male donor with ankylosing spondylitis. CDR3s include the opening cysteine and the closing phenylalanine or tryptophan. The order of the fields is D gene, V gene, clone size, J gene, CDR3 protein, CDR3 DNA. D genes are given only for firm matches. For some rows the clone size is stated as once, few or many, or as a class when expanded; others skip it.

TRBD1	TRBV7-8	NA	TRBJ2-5	CASSLRRQGVGETQYF	TGTGCCAGCAGCTTACGGAGACAGGGGGTCGGCGAGACCCAGTACTTC
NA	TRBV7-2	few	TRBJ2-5	CASSLVTSQETQYF	TGTGCCAGCAGCTTAGTGACTTCACAAGAGACCCAGTACTTC
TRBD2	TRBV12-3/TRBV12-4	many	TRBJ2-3	CASTRLAGYTDTQYF	TGTGCCAGCACCCGACTAGCGGGATACACAGATACGCAGTATTTT
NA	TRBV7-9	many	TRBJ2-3	CASSEGRSDTQYF	TGTGCCAGCAGCGAAGGTCGGTCAGATACGCAGTATTTT
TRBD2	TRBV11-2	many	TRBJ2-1	CASSLKLAGAYNEQFF	TGTGCCAGCAGCTTAAAACTAGCGGGGGCCTACAATGAGCAGTTCTTC
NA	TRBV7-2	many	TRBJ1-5	CASSLRRGGDQPQHF	TGTGCCAGCAGCTTAAGACGGGGGGGGGATCAGCCCCAGCATTTT
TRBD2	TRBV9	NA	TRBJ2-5	CASSDVAGPQGTQYF	TGTGCCAGCAGCGACGTAGCGGGACCCCAGGGGACCCAGTACTTC
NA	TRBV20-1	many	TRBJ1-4	CSAVEGWGTNEKLFF	TGCAGTGCCGTTGAGGGCTGGGGGACTAATGAAAAACTGTTTTTT
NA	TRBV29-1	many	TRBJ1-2	CSVEQVYGYTF	TGCAGCGTTGAACAGGTCTATGGCTACACCTTC
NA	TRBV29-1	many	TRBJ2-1	CSVALFTNEQFF	TGCAGCGTTGCCCTCTTTACCAATGAGCAGTTCTTC
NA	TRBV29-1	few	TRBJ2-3	CSVREGERGTDTQYF	TGCAGCGTGCGAGAGGGGGAGAGAGGCACAGATACGCAGTATTTT
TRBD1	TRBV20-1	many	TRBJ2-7	CSARDGTGTYEQYF	TGCAGTGCTAGAGATGGGACAGGGACCTACGAGCAGTACTTC
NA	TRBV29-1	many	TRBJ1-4	CSVNGGDEKLFF	TGCAGCGTTAACGGGGGCGATGAAAAACTGTTTTTT
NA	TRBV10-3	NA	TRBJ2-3	CAISEDRSTDTQYF	TGTGCCATCAGTGAAGACAGAAGCACAGATACGCAGTATTTT
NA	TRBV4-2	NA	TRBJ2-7	CASSQEGSGRSYEQYF	TGTGCCAGCAGCCAAGAAGGCAGTGGCCGCTCCTACGAGCAGTACTTC
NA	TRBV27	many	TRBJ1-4	CASSFVSPGLRTTNEKLFF	TGTGCCAGCAGTTTTGTATCCCCGGGCTTACGGACAACTAATGAAAAACTGTTTTTT
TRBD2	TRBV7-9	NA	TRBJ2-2	CAIGPGTSGARGTGELFF	TGTGCCATCGGCCCCGGGACTAGCGGGGCCCGGGGCACCGGGGAGCTGTTTTTT
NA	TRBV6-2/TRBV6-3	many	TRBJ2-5	CASSYLDRQETQYF	TGTGCCAGCAGTTATCTAGACAGACAAGAGACCCAGTACTTC
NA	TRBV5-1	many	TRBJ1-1	CASSLTEGEAFF	TGCGCCAGCAGCTTGACCGAAGGTGAAGCTTTCTTT
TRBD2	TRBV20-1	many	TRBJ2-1	CSARVASAGGGYNEQFF	TGCAGTGCTAGAGTAGCGTCAGCGGGAGGGGGCTACAATGAGCAGTTCTTC
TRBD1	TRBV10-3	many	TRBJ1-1	CAISGVLPDRGKNTEAFF	TGTGCCATCAGCGGAGTGTTACCGGACAGGGGAAAGAACACTGAAGCTTTCTTT
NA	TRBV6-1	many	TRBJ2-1	CASHGGPYSHLDEQFF	TGTGCCAGCCATGGGGGACCGTACAGTCACTTGGATGAGCAGTTCTTC
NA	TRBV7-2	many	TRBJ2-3	CASSSTPAGTQYF	TGTGCCAGCAGCTCAACCCCCGCGGGGACGCAGTATTTT
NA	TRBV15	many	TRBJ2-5	CATSRTGYQETQYF	TGTGCCACCAGCAGAACTGGATACCAAGAGACCCAGTACTTC
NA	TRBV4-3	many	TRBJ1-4	CASSLTPSDGEKLFF	TGCGCCAGCAGCCTCACACCTTCTGACGGTGAAAAACTGTTTTTT
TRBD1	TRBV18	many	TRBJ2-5	CASSGTLGQGSETQYF	TGTGCCAGCTCAGGAACCCTGGGACAGGGCAGCGAGACCCAGTACTTC
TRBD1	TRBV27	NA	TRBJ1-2	CASRGTGGYYGYTF	TGTGCCAGCAGGGGGACAGGGGGCTACTATGGCTACACCTTC
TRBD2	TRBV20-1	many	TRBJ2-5	CSAYKLAGHQETQYF	TGCAGTGCTTACAAACTAGCGGGGCATCAAGAGACCCAGTACTTC
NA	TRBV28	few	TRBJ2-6	CASARLSGANVLTF	TGTGCCAGCGCCCGCCTGTCTGGGGCCAACGTCCTGACTTTC
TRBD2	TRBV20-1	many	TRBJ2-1	CSVTSGMAYNEQFF	TGCAGTGTGACTAGCGGGATGGCCTACAATGAGCAGTTCTTC
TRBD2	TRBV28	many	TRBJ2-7	CASTGGGPPYEQYF	TGTGCCAGCACGGGGGGGGGGCCACCCTACGAGCAGTACTTC
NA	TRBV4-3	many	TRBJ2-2	CASSQGQTGGELFF	TGCGCCAGCAGCCAAGGGCAGACAGGCGGGGAGCTGTTTTTT
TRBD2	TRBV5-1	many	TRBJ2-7	CASSPGLAGGFEQYF	TGCGCCAGCAGCCCGGGACTAGCGGGAGGTTTCGAGCAGTACTTC
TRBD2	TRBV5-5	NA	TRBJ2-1	CASSPGLAVSYNEQFF	TGTGCCAGCAGCCCGGGACTAGCGGTTTCCTACAATGAGCAGTTCTTC
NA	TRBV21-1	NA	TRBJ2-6	CASSKDSRAGRSSSGANVLTF	TGTGCCAGCAGCAAAGATAGCAGGGCAGGGCGATCGTCCTCTGGGGCCAACGTCCTGACTTTC
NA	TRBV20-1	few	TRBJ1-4	CSAGRLRRLTNEKLFF	TGCAGTGCTGGGAGACTCCGGAGGCTAACTAATGAAAAACTGTTTTTT
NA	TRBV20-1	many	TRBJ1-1	CSALNAALAAEAFF	TGCAGTGCCCTGAACGCGGCCCTAGCCGCTGAAGCTTTCTTT
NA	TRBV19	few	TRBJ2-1	CASSIARTFSKKNEQFF	TGTGCCAGTAGTATAGCTCGGACATTCTCGAAGAAGAATGAGCAGTTCTTC
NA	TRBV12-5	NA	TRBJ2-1	CASAPRRDEQFF	TGTGCCAGTGCCCCGAGGAGGGACGAGCAGTTCTTC
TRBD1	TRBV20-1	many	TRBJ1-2	CSANRDSQFIYGYTF	TGCAGTGCTAATCGGGACAGCCAGTTTATCTATGGCTACACCTTC
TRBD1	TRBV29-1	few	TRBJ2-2	CSVEDHNRGNGELFF	TGCAGCGTTGAAGATCATAACAGGGGTAACGGGGAGCTGTTTTTT
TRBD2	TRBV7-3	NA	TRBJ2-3	CASSLTRPRGRLAGDPESTDTQYF	TGTGCCAGCAGCTTAACCCGGCCCCGGGGTAGACTAGCGGGGGACCCGGAATCCACAGATACGCAGTATTTT
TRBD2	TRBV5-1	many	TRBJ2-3	CASSQLAGGTDTQYF	TGCGCCAGCAGCCAACTAGCGGGGGGCACAGATACGCAGTATTTT
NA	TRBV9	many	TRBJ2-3	CASSDDTQATDTQYF	TGTGCCAGCAGCGATGACACCCAGGCCACAGATACGCAGTATTTT
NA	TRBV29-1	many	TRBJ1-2	CSVGSGYGYTF	TGCAGCGTTGGGTCCGGGTATGGCTACACCTTC
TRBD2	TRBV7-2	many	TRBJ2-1	CASSRYSGRASNEQFF	TGTGCCAGCAGCCGTTATAGCGGGAGGGCCTCCAATGAGCAGTTCTTC
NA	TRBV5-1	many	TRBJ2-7	CASSLYNSPYEQYF	TGCGCCAGCAGCTTGTACAACAGTCCCTACGAGCAGTACTTC
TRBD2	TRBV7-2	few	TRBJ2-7	CASSSTGTSVEQYF	TGTGCCAGCAGCTCAACCGGGACTAGTGTGGAGCAGTACTTC
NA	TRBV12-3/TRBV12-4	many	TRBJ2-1	CASSFGGARNEQFF	TGTGCCAGCAGTTTTGGGGGGGCCAGAAATGAGCAGTTCTTC
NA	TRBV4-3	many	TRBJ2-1	CASSPNGSYNEQFF	TGCGCCAGCAGCCCTAATGGTAGCTACAATGAGCAGTTCTTC
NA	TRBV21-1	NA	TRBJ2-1	CASSKPPGSIPAKSSYNEQFF	TGTGCCAGCAGCAAACCCCCAGGTTCAATACCCGCGAAGAGCTCCTACAATGAGCAGTTCTTC
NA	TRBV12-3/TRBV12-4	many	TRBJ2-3	CASRRGAGGTDTQYF	TGTGCCAGCAGGAGGGGGGCAGGGGGCACAGATACGCAGTATTTT
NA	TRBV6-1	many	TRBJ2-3	CASSLDINTDTQYF	TGTGCCAGCAGCCTGGACATTAACACAGATACGCAGTATTTT
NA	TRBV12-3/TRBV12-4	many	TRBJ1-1	CASSFDPRRNLPFQPAFF	TGTGCCAGCAGTTTCGATCCCCGAAGGAATCTTCCTTTTCAACCGGCTTTCTTT